This T cell receptor beta chain was captured by sequencing in a study of molecular identifiers for immune sequencing clone quantification. As for the study in general: Four portions were sequenced after RNA from 20,000 or 100,000 naive CD8 cells was split five ways in replicates. Whole-study results and caveats: Highly expanded clone sizes could be underestimated by identical TCR molecules sharing a barcode.

This clonotype was picked up many times. What it binds is not known. In preparing bulk TCR libraries, previously described methods and listed TCR primers were used. One entry per CDR3 protein results from TCRdb running MiXCR on the PCR reads. Among 35,000 or so distinct CDR3 sequences listed, roughly 19% were seen once. In germline, CDR1 is SQVTM, CDR2 ANQGSEA. CDR3 size: 14 residues. With V trimmed by 5 bases and J by 3 bases, 6 bases remained unmatched. This chain connects TRBV29-1 to TRBJ2-2, with 7 bases fitting TRBD2. The clonotype was recovered from a human donor in good health. Some libraries in this study had Jurkat cell RNA spiked in. Sequencing was performed on naive CD8+ T cells from blood, with Jurkat cell RNA spiked in. Subset defined: FACS-sorted CD8+CD4-CCR7+CD45RA+ naive T cells. Written as DNA, the CDR3 is TGCAGCGTTTGGGGCCTAGCGGACACCGGGGAGCTGTTTTTT. Amino acid sequence: CSVWGLADTGELFF.